These T cell receptor beta chains were read from a single sample in a study of cytomegalovirus exposure and HLA in healthy donors. Assay used: immunoSEQ multiplex PCR; TCRdb lists only in-frame clones, some missing. The sample has about 120,000 clones, roughly 80% seen once. The sequenced sample consisted of PBMCs. The origin of the receptors is a woman between 18 and 29 years old in good health and CMV-seronegative. The CDR3 runs from the conserved cysteine through the conserved F or W. D genes are given only for firm matches. A row's size may be missing; if present it is once, few, many or a size class.

-	TRBD1	TRBV10-3	TRBJ2-1	CAISSQGLALNEQFF	TGTGCCATCAGCTCACAGGGGTTGGCGTTAAATGAGCAGTTCTTC
-	TRBD1	TRBV4-3	TRBJ2-1	CASSQDWRDRAYNEQFF	TGCGCCAGCAGCCAAGATTGGCGGGACAGGGCTTACAATGAGCAGTTCTTC
-	TRBD1	TRBV5-4	TRBJ2-7	CASSTDRGFYEQYF	TGTGCCAGCAGCACAGACAGGGGATTCTACGAGCAGTACTTC
-	-	TRBV4-1	TRBJ1-6	CASSQDRGRPLHF	TGCGCCAGCAGCCAAGATAGAGGGAGACCCCTCCACTTT
-	TRBD1	TRBV5-1	TRBJ1-1	CASSHNGPGTGEAFF	TGCGCCAGCAGCCACAACGGTCCCGGGACAGGTGAAGCTTTCTTT
-	-	TRBV9	TRBJ2-2	CASRRTVNTGELFF	TGTGCCAGCAGAAGGACAGTGAACACCGGGGAGCTGTTTTTT
once	-	TRBV2	TRBJ1-2	CASSERRDYGYTF	TGTGCCAGCAGTGAACGCAGGGACTATGGCTACACCTTC
once	-	TRBV29-1	TRBJ1-1	CSASLDEPAGREAFF	TGCAGCGCATCCCTCGATGAACCCGCGGGCCGCGAAGCTTTCTTT
-	-	TRBV29-1	TRBJ2-5	CSVSRPGVGETQYF	TGCAGCGTTTCGCGCCCCGGGGTTGGAGAGACCCAGTACTTC
-	TRBD1	TRBV18	TRBJ2-1	CASSPLDGQDSYNEQFF	TGTGCCAGCTCACCACTCGACGGACAGGACTCCTACAATGAGCAGTTCTTC
-	-	TRBV5-5	TRBJ1-2	CASSLAPQRTNYGYTF	TGTGCCAGCAGCTTGGCCCCCCAGCGGACTAACTATGGCTACACCTTC
-	TRBD1	TRBV15	TRBJ1-6	CATSPYGQGNSPLHF	TGTGCCACCAGCCCCTATGGACAGGGGAATTCACCCCTCCACTTT
-	-	TRBV7-9	TRBJ2-5	CASRSGDPKETQYF	TGTGCCAGCAGGTCAGGGGATCCCAAGGAGACCCAGTACTTC
-	-	TRBV6-1	TRBJ2-7	CASSYRTTTYEQYF	TGTGCCAGCAGCTATCGGACAACCACCTACGAGCAGTACTTC
-	-	TRBV9	TRBJ1-6	CASSVDPGVGSPLHF	TGTGCCAGCAGCGTAGATCCGGGGGTAGGTTCACCCCTCCACTTT
-	TRBD2	TRBV29-1	TRBJ2-1	CSVRGLAGESDYNEQFF	TGCAGCGTCAGGGGACTAGCGGGAGAATCTGACTACAATGAGCAGTTCTTC
once	TRBD1	TRBV5-4	TRBJ2-1	CASSPPGSGQGGNEQFF	TGTGCCAGCAGCCCCCCGGGGTCGGGACAGGGAGGCAATGAGCAGTTCTTC
-	-	TRBV18	TRBJ2-7	CASSPHPGYTEQYF	TGTGCCAGCTCACCACATCCAGGCTATACCGAGCAGTACTTC
-	-	TRBV5-4	TRBJ2-6	CASSFGGTAGANGLTF	TGTGCCAGCAGCTTTGGGGGGACAGCTGGGGCCAACGGCCTGACTTTC
-	-	TRBV7-8	TRBJ2-7	CASSLGATTYYEQYF	TGTGCCAGCAGCTTAGGGGCCACCACCTACTACGAGCAGTACTTC
-	-	TRBV4-1	TRBJ2-5	CASSQVPGFQETQYF	TGCGCCAGCAGCCAAGTTCCCGGGTTCCAAGAGACCCAGTACTTC
-	-	TRBV9	TRBJ2-1	CASSDAGSYNEQFF	TGTGCCAGCAGTGATGCGGGTTCCTACAATGAGCAGTTCTTC
-	-	TRBV21-1	TRBJ2-2	CASSKDPGTGELFF	TGTGCCAGCAGCAAAGATCCCGGCACCGGGGAGCTGTTTTTT
-	-	TRBV28	TRBJ2-7	CASTEAGSSSYEQYF	TGTGCCAGTACAGAAGCGGGTAGCAGCTCCTACGAGCAGTACTTC
-	-	TRBV2	TRBJ1-1	CASSPEAFF	TGTGCCAGCAGCCCAGAAGCTTTCTTT
-	TRBD1	TRBV5-6	TRBJ1-4	CASSPRVPGQGLGEKLFF	TGTGCCAGCAGCCCACGCGTCCCGGGACAGGGATTAGGAGAAAAACTGTTTTTT
-	-	TRBV6-6	TRBJ1-1	CASSLYQANTEAFF	TGTGCCAGCAGTTTATACCAGGCGAACACTGAAGCTTTCTTT
-	-	TRBV7-9	TRBJ1-2	CASSPRRGGATIGYTF	TGTGCCAGCAGCCCTAGGCGGGGTGGAGCAACTATTGGCTACACCTTC
once	-	TRBV11-3	TRBJ2-7	CASSTTVGGEQYF	TGTGCCAGCAGCACAACGGTGGGAGGCGAGCAGTACTTC
-	TRBD2	TRBV27	TRBJ2-3	CASSSLRGESTDTQYF	TGTGCCAGCAGTTCACTGCGGGGGGAGAGCACAGATACGCAGTATTTT
-	-	TRBV18	TRBJ1-5	CASSPPGQTWPQHF	TGTGCCAGCTCACCACCCGGACAGACCTGGCCCCAGCATTTT
-	-	TRBV6-4	TRBJ1-1	CASSDSVQFEF	TGTGCCAGCAGTGACTCGGTACAGTTCGAATTT
-	-	TRBV4-1	TRBJ2-3	CASSQGGTPDTQYF	TGCGCCAGCAGCCAAGGCGGGACTCCAGATACGCAGTATTTT
-	TRBD1	TRBV6-1	TRBJ1-2	CASSQGAFYGYTF	TGTGCCAGCAGCCAGGGGGCCTTCTATGGCTACACCTTC
-	-	TRBV7-2	TRBJ1-1	CASSLVIDTEAFF	TGTGCCAGCAGCTTAGTGATAGACACTGAAGCTTTCTTT
-	-	TRBV6-1	TRBJ1-3	CASSEPSRVLGNTIYF	TGTGCCAGCAGTGAACCTTCCAGGGTTCTCGGAAACACCATATATTTT
-	TRBD2	TRBV7-8	TRBJ2-1	CASSSGLAGASSYNEQFF	TGTGCCAGCAGCTCGGGACTAGCGGGAGCATCCTCCTACAATGAGCAGTTCTTC
-	TRBD1	TRBV4-1	TRBJ2-7	CASSRGDRLNYEQYF	TGCGCCAGCAGCCGTGGGGACAGGCTCAACTACGAGCAGTACTTC
few	TRBD1	TRBV25-1	TRBJ2-7	CASGPSGTGVHEQYF	TGTGCCAGCGGACCCTCCGGGACAGGGGTCCACGAGCAGTACTTC
-	-	TRBV6-6	TRBJ2-7	CASSYSVAGYEQYF	TGTGCCAGCAGTTACTCAGTGGCGGGATACGAGCAGTACTTC
-	-	TRBV19	TRBJ2-2	CASRIRGNTGELFF	TGTGCCAGTAGAATTAGAGGGAACACCGGGGAGCTGTTTTTT
-	-	TRBV18	TRBJ1-1	CASSLQTNTEAFF	TGTGCCAGCTCACTACAGACGAACACTGAAGCTTTCTTT
-	TRBD1	TRBV23-1	TRBJ2-7	CANALGTGPYEQYF	TGCGCCAACGCCTTGGGGACAGGGCCCTACGAGCAGTACTTC
few	TRBD1	TRBV11-3	TRBJ2-2	CASSPGQANTGELFF	TGTGCCAGCAGCCCCGGACAGGCGAACACCGGGGAGCTGTTTTTT
-	TRBD1	TRBV27	TRBJ1-6	CASSITGVSYNSPLHF	TGTGCCAGCAGTATTACAGGGGTGTCCTATAATTCACCCCTCCACTTT
-	-	TRBV15	TRBJ2-2	CATSRGHGNTGELFF	TGTGCCACCAGCAGGGGACACGGGAACACCGGGGAGCTGTTTTTT
-	-	TRBV18	TRBJ2-2	CASSPGRFTGELFF	TGTGCCAGCTCACCAGGGAGGTTCACCGGGGAGCTGTTTTTT
-	-	TRBV9	TRBJ1-6	CASSPQGQGGSPLHF	TGTGCCAGCAGCCCCCAAGGGCAGGGAGGGTCACCCCTCCACTTT
-	-	TRBV7-3	TRBJ1-5	CASSFNRAQGQPQHF	TGTGCCAGCAGCTTCAATAGGGCCCAGGGTCAGCCCCAGCATTTT
-	-	TRBV19	TRBJ1-2	CASSISTGGYTF	TGTGCCAGTAGTATAAGCACGGGAGGCTACACCTTC
-	-	TRBV27	TRBJ1-1	CASSLYGGAGEAFF	TGTGCCAGCAGTTTATATGGGGGGGCCGGTGAAGCTTTCTTT